This T cell receptor (beta chain) was sequenced for a study of vaccination and CD4 T cells after COVID-19. This CDR3 spans 12 amino acids. The germline V gene encodes CDR1 SGHAT and CDR2 FQNNGV. V shed 1 base and J shed 14 bases, with 12 bases lying between them. For this clonotype: Its antigen remains unknown.

Sequenced with the Oncomine TCR Beta short-read assay was DNA taken from cultured CD4+ T cells. TCRdb fed the PCR reads into MiXCR, producing one record per CDR3 protein. Of 9,500 to 15,000 distinct CDR3 sequences detected, roughly 50% appear once; the ten largest clones hold 14% to 15%. Treatment reported: approximately nine-day PBMC culture with coronavirus spike peptide pools or control peptides (ViraFEST assay). The specimen was CD4+ T cells from blood, cultured in vitro. The sequence derives from a human donor who had recovered from COVID-19. V is TRBV11-2 and J is TRBJ1-5, with a possible D match to TRBD1 (6 bases). The CDR3 sequence: CASSLGGGKEHF. The CDR3 bases are TGTGCCAGCAGCTTAGGAGGGGGGAAGGAGCATTTT. The full variable domain, with the rest looked up from reference TRBV11-2 and TRBJ1-5, is EAGVAQSPRYKIIEKRQSVAFWCNPISGHATLYWYQQILGQGPKLLIQFQNNGVVDDSQLPKDRFSAERLKGVDSTLKIQPAKLEDSAVYLCASSLGGGKEHFGDGTRLSIL.